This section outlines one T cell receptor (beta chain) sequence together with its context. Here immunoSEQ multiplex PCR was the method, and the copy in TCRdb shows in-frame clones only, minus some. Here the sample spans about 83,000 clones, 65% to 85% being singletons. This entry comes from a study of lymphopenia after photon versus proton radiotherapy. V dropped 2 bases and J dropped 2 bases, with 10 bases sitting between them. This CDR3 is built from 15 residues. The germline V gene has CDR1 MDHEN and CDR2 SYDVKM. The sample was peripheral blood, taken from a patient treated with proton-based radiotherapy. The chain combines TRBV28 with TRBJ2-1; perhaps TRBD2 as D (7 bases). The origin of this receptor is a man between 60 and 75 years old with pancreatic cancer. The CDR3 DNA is TGTGCCAGCAGTTTAGGGGGGGCGACCTACAATGAGCAGTTCTTC. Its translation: CASSLGGATYNEQFF.